A single sample gave rise to the 17 T cell receptor beta chains below, sequenced in a study of T cell repertoires and HLA-DP antigens. Libraries were prepared by immunoSEQ multiplex PCR; TCRdb keeps only in-frame clonotypes and omits some of them. The data show approximately 73,000 clones, with roughly 78% seen just once and roughly 1.6% held by the top ten. These receptors' antigens are unknown. Sequenced material: CD4+ T cells from PBMCs. The source of these receptors is a man in his sixties in good health and CMV-seronegative.

This sequence joins TRBV4-3 and TRBJ2-7, with 9 bases fitting TRBD1. This CDR3 spans 16 amino acids. Germline V gene data show CDR1 as LGHNA and CDR2 as YSLEER. V dropped 4 bases and J dropped 3; count of bases not matched to a gene: 10. In nucleotides, the CDR3 is TGCGCCAGCAGCCGAGCAACAGGGGGCGGAAACTACGAGCAGTACTTC. Translated: CASSRATGGGNYEQYF.

V and J are TRBV9 and TRBJ2-1, with D possibly TRBD2 on 5 matching bases. Germline CDR1 SGDLS, CDR2 YYNGEE. The V and J ends lost 0 bases and 2 bases respectively, with 9 bases between them. The CDR3 is made up of 15 amino acids. The CDR3 bases are TGTGCCAGCAGCGTAGCGGGATCACCCTACAATGAGCAGTTCTTC. Translated: CASSVAGSPYNEQFF.

There are many counts of this clone. Other DNA sequences in this sample translate to the same CDR3. The J gene is TRBJ1-5, the V gene TRBV4-3; D is undetermined. V was trimmed by 4 bases and J by 4 bases, leaving 8 bases between them. The CDR3 has 13 residues. Germline V lookup: CDR1 LGHNA, CDR2 YSLEER. As DNA, the CDR3 is TGCGCCAGCAGCCCCGGCGGGAATCAGCCCCAGCATTTT. It codes for CASSPGGNQPQHF.

For the CDR3, the DNA is TGTGCCAGCAGCTTAGAAGGCCCTCCTAATGGCTACACCTTC. This encodes CASSLEGPPNGYTF. This rearrangement joins TRBV7-9 to TRBJ1-2; no definite D call. Germline loops: CDR1 SEHNR, CDR2 FQNEAQ (reference sequence). This CDR3 spans 14 amino acids. The V gene lost 1 base and the J gene lost 6 bases, with 12 bases spanning the gap.

This sequence joins TRBV19 and TRBJ1-1; no definite D call. This CDR3 is built from 15 residues. Germline values: CDR1 LNHDA, CDR2 SQIVND (reference sequence). Trimming removed 3 bases at V and 0 bases at J, with 11 bases between. CDR3 coding DNA: TGTGCCAGTAGTATGACCAACTCCGTGAACACTGAAGCTTTCTTT. It yields the protein CASSMTNSVNTEAFF.

The chain links TRBV7-9 to TRBJ2-3; 7 bases match TRBD1. Trimming took 4 bases from V and 6 from J; bases not matched to a gene: 4. Per the germline V gene, CDR1 is SEHNR and CDR2 is FQNEAQ (reference sequence). CDR3 length: 13 residues. The CDR3 sequence: CASSSARGDTQYF. The CDR3 nucleotides read TGTGCCAGCAGCTCGGCCAGGGGGGATACGCAGTATTTT. The entire variable domain, with the rest obtained from reference TRBV7-9 and TRBJ2-3, is as follows: DTGVSQNPRHKITKRGQNVTFRCDPISEHNRLYWYRQTLGQGPEFLTYFQNEAQLEKSRLLSDRFSAERPKGSFSTLEIQRTEQGDSAMYLCASSSARGDTQYFGPGTRLTVL.

This sequence joins TRBV7-2 and TRBJ2-1; 7 bases match TRBD2. The germline V gene encodes CDR1 SGHTA and CDR2 FQGNSA. The CDR3 has 16 residues. Unmatched junction bases numbered 7, after V lost 1 base and J lost 4 bases. The CDR3 protein is CASSLGGGSRYNEQFF. The CDR3 DNA follows: TGTGCCAGCAGCTTAGGGGGCGGGAGTAGGTACAATGAGCAGTTCTTC.

The genes are TRBV28 and TRBJ1-2; D is perhaps TRBD1 (5 bases). CDR1 is MDHEN, CDR2 SYDVKM, per germline. The CDR3 runs to 12 residues. V shed 1 base and J shed 7 bases, with 7 bases lying between them. The CDR3 sequence is CASSLLGVGYTF. CDR3 in DNA: TGTGCCAGCAGTTTATTAGGGGTTGGCTACACCTTC.

The rearrangement links TRBV5-4 to TRBJ2-3, with D perhaps given as TRBD1 or TRBD2 (5 bases each). Germline V lookup: CDR1 SGHNT, CDR2 YYREEE (reference sequence). The CDR3 covers 15 residues. The germline V and J ends were trimmed by 0 bases and 0 bases, with 8 bases remaining between them. The CDR3, as DNA: TGTGCCAGCAGCTTGGACAGGACTAGCACAGATACGCAGTATTTT. It codes for CASSLDRTSTDTQYF.

This sequence joins TRBV19 and TRBJ1-5, with 12 bases that match TRBD1. The CDR3 sequence is 16 residues long. Germline loops: CDR1 LNHDA, CDR2 SQIVND (reference sequence). Trimming removed 0 bases from V and 7 bases from J; junction bases left unmatched: 4. The CDR3 here is CASSIDGTGGRQPQHF. CDR3 in DNA: TGTGCCAGTAGTATAGATGGGACAGGGGGCAGGCAGCCCCAGCATTTT.

The CDR3 region has the DNA TGTGCCAGCAGCCCATCGACAGGATTCACTGAAGCTTTCTTT. As protein: CASSPSTGFTEAFF. The V call is TRBV5-4, the J call TRBJ1-1, with D possibly matching TRBD1 (6 bases). CDR1 is SGHNT, CDR2 YYREEE, per germline (reference sequence). The CDR3 runs to 14 residues. V shed 4 bases and J shed 4 bases, with 14 bases lying between them.

The chain has TRBV5-5 and TRBJ2-7, with D perhaps matching TRBD1 (6 bases). The CDR3 is 15 amino acids. The ends were cut back, 4 bases at V and 1 base at J, with 15 bases in the middle. The V gene's germline CDR1 is SGHKS and CDR2 YYEKEE (reference sequence). CDR3 nucleotides: TGTGCCAGCAGCCAGGGAACAGGGTCTTCCTACGAGCAGTACTTC. Protein product: CASSQGTGSSYEQYF.

This chain links TRBV5-1 with TRBJ2-5, with D maybe TRBD1 (6 bases). V lost 4 bases and J lost 2, with 12 bases in between. The CDR3 is 14 residues long. Germline V gene sequence: CDR1 SGHRS, CDR2 YFSETQ. CDR3 amino acids: CASSPTQGQETQYF. The CDR3, as DNA: TGCGCCAGCAGCCCGACCCAGGGGCAAGAGACCCAGTACTTC. Combining the CDR3 with reference TRBV5-1 and TRBJ2-5 gives the whole variable domain KAGVTQTPRYLIKTRGQQVTLSCSPISGHRSVSWYQQTPGQGLQFLFEYFSETQRNKGNFPGRFSGRQFSNSRSEMNVSTLELGDSALYLCASSPTQGQETQYFGPGTRLLVL.

The J gene is TRBJ2-2, the V gene TRBV19, with D perhaps being TRBD1 or TRBD2 (6 bases each). The CDR3 is 14 residues long. Germline-derived CDR1 and CDR2 are LNHDA and SQIVND (reference sequence). With 7 bases removed from V and 4 bases from J, the gap between germline ends came to 13 bases. The CDR3 DNA is TGTGCCAGTACTCCGGGGGCGGGCACCGGGGAGCTGTTTTTT. Its translation: CASTPGAGTGELFF. Variable domain in full (rest from reference TRBV19 and TRBJ2-2): DGGITQSPKYLFRKEGQNVTLSCEQNLNHDAMYWYRQDPGQGLRLIYYSQIVNDFQKGDIAEGYSVSREKKESFPLTVTSAQKNPTAFYLCASTPGAGTGELFFGEGSRLTVL.

V is TRBV7-2 and J is TRBJ1-6; a possible D gene is TRBD1 (6 bases). V was trimmed by 5 bases and J by 5 bases, leaving 10 bases between them. Germline assignment: CDR1 SGHTA and CDR2 FQGNSA. There are 14 residues in the CDR3. The CDR3 is CASSPTGNNSPLHF. Written as DNA, the CDR3 is TGTGCCAGCAGCCCGACAGGAAATAATTCACCCCTCCACTTT.

This clone has a handful of counts. This chain connects TRBV5-6 to TRBJ1-1; weak D call: TRBD1 (6 bases). V lost 1 base, J lost 1 base, and 8 bases lay in between. Germline CDR1 SGHDT, CDR2 YYEEEE. The CDR3 extends over 14 amino acids. The CDR3 spells CASSLPRGNTEAFF. For the CDR3, the DNA is TGTGCCAGCAGCTTGCCCAGGGGGAACACTGAAGCTTTCTTT.

The V call is TRBV5-4, the J call TRBJ2-2; D gene uncertain. The CDR3 runs to 15 residues. Germline loops: CDR1 SGHNT, CDR2 YYREEE (reference sequence). The V gene lost 1 base and the J gene lost 5 bases, with 12 bases spanning the gap. This CDR3 reads CASSLSPWDTGELFF. The CDR3 nucleotides read TGTGCCAGCAGCTTGAGTCCCTGGGATACCGGGGAGCTGTTTTTT.